Listed below are T cell receptor beta chains from one sample, sequenced in a study of cytomegalovirus exposure and HLA in healthy donors. Some clones are missing from TCRdb's copy, which holds only in-frame ones; the method was immunoSEQ multiplex PCR. The sample totals approximately 77,000 clones. The sequenced sample consisted of PBMCs. The receptors come from a man aged 30-40 years in good health and CMV-seronegative. The CDR3 runs from the conserved cysteine through the conserved F or W. D genes are given only for firm matches.

CDR3aa	v_gene	d_gene
CASSLEDSYPYGYTF	TRBV7-2	NA
CASSLMRQGGHLGIQYF	TRBV7-9	TRBD1
CASRRDSSNYGYTF	TRBV28	TRBD1
CASSSIRGTDTQYF	TRBV5-5	NA
CASSEGTGGGYTF	TRBV6-1	TRBD1
CASRTTGGNNPSYNSPLHF	TRBV19	TRBD1
CASSLWTNKGEKLFF	TRBV5-4	NA
CASRPSGTDTQYF	TRBV9	NA
CASSSRQGLAKNIQYF	TRBV27	TRBD1
CASSLGLGTDSSYEQYF	TRBV5-4	TRBD1
CASSRAGTEAFF	TRBV27	NA
CASSTPTQGRVLNEQYF	TRBV5-5	NA
CAISGRRGDYEQYF	TRBV10-3	NA
CASSLQTSGLNTGELFF	TRBV7-9	TRBD2
CASSYGAYGGYTF	TRBV6-5	NA
CASSSFGGGSEQYF	TRBV6-5	NA
CATSREATGELFF	TRBV15	NA
CASSVGPDYNEQFF	TRBV9	NA
CASSQDRDETQYF	TRBV7-8	TRBD1
CASSARLAGAARETQYF	TRBV2	TRBD2
CASRPMGTDYGYTF	TRBV5-1	NA
CARSLAVPPEESNQPQHF	TRBV5-3	NA
CASSWGLLNTGELFF	TRBV6-5	TRBD2
CASPRLASHQETQYF	TRBV6-1	TRBD2
CASSTQGPRYF	TRBV28	NA
CASSQSDRVYEQYF	TRBV6-5	TRBD1
CASSLFGEKLFF	TRBV5-6	NA
CASSSSGSMKEQYF	TRBV7-2	TRBD2
CASSTSGGLETQYF	TRBV19	TRBD2
CASRPGERGQYF	TRBV2	NA
CASSYHSGNTIYF	TRBV6-6	NA
CASSEETGSSYGYTF	TRBV6-1	TRBD1
CASSFGTSGTYTQYF	TRBV28	TRBD2
CASSIGAGEYSNQPQHF	TRBV19	NA
CATRTGTAETDTQYF	TRBV28	TRBD1
CASSVGGGAYEQYF	TRBV9	NA
CASSPGQLDGYTF	TRBV7-9	NA
CASSGTSGRGEQFF	TRBV6-5	TRBD2
CASSFAGGLGYTF	TRBV27	TRBD1
CASSPSGSADTQYF	TRBV7-7	TRBD2
CASSLLAGGYNEQFF	TRBV7-3	TRBD2
CASSRDSYEQYF	TRBV5-6	TRBD1
CASSPGQTYEQYF	TRBV4-1	TRBD1
CASSQATVANYGYTF	TRBV4-2	NA
CSAAGTSGSYEQFF	TRBV29-1	TRBD2
CASSYSGGGLQETQYF	TRBV6-5	NA
CASSLATAQGFQYF	TRBV7-2	NA
CASSTRGETQYF	TRBV7-6	NA
CASSMTGTKNIQYF	TRBV5-4	TRBD1
CASSQVEGYSGNTIYF	TRBV4-2	NA
CASSLLLAGGTDTQYF	TRBV5-1	TRBD2
CASSSGTLSYQETQYF	TRBV11-2	NA
CASSSRGLGQPQHF	TRBV6-5	NA